This is a list of T cell receptor beta chains from one sample in a study of blood T cell repertoires in COVID-19. The protocol was immunoSEQ multiplex PCR, while the TCRdb copy is restricted to in-frame clones and leaves out a portion. The data show about 110,000 clones, roughly 81% seen once. Source material: peripheral blood. These receptors were collected from a man aged 40-50 years with acute or convalescent COVID-19. CDR3s include the opening cysteine and the closing phenylalanine or tryptophan. The D gene is left open where the match is weak. Clone sizes are given selectively: once, few, many, or a class where the clone is expanded.

j_gene | d_gene | abundance | v_gene | len | CDR3nt | CDR3aa
TRBJ2-3 | . | . | TRBV9 | 13 | TGTGCCAGCAGCGTACTCTCCACAGATACGCAGTATTTT | CASSVLSTDTQYF
TRBJ2-5 | . | . | TRBV5-1 | 14 | TGCGCCAGCAGCTTATTGTCCTCGGGAGAGACCCAGTACTTC | CASSLLSSGETQYF
TRBJ2-7 | . | . | TRBV5-1 | 14 | TGCGCCAGCAGCTTCGCCAGGGGCTCCGGCGAGCAGTACTTC | CASSFARGSGEQYF
TRBJ1-3 | . | . | TRBV5-1 | 15 | TGCGCCAGCAGCCGATCCCTTGAGTCCGGAAACACCATATATTTT | CASSRSLESGNTIYF
TRBJ2-7 | . | . | TRBV18 | 14 | TGTGCCAGCTCACCACCTGGGAGCCCTCGCGAGCAGTACTTC | CASSPPGSPREQYF
TRBJ2-1 | . | . | TRBV7-2 | 15 | TGTGCCAGCAGCCTCCTAGGTGGGAGGAAGAATGAGCAGTTCTTC | CASSLLGGRKNEQFF
TRBJ1-5 | . | . | TRBV5-6 | 15 | TGTGCCAGCAGCTTTTTATCAGGGGACAATCAGCCCCAGCATTTT | CASSFLSGDNQPQHF
TRBJ1-6 | TRBD1 | . | TRBV19 | 16 | TGTGCCAGTAGTATAGACCTGACAGGGTTAAATTCACCCCTCCACTTT | CASSIDLTGLNSPLHF
TRBJ1-2 | . | . | TRBV27 | 13 | TGTGCCAGCGCTGACAGGCCTTCCTATGGCTACACCTTC | CASADRPSYGYTF
TRBJ2-2 | . | once | TRBV5-1 | 18 | TGCGCCAGCTGCATGGGAGGACAGGGAGGGCGGAACACCGGGGAGCTGTTTTTT | CASCMGGQGGRNTGELFF
TRBJ2-3 | . | few | TRBV7-2 | 14 | TGTGCCAGCAGCCCCAGTAGCGGCACAGATACGCAGTATTTT | CASSPSSGTDTQYF
TRBJ1-2 | TRBD1 | . | TRBV12-3/TRBV12-4 | 11 | TGTGCCAGCAGGGACAGGGGTTTCTACACCTTC | CASRDRGFYTF
TRBJ2-1 | . | . | TRBV5-4 | 17 | TGTGCCAGCAGCTTGGGGGTAGCTCGAAATCAGTACAATGAGCAGTTCTTC | CASSLGVARNQYNEQFF
TRBJ2-7 | TRBD1 | . | TRBV9 | 16 | TGTGCCAGCAGCCCATGGCTGACAGGGAACTCCTACGAGCAGTACTTC | CASSPWLTGNSYEQYF
TRBJ2-3 | TRBD2 | . | TRBV6-4 | 16 | TGTGCCAGCAGTGATTCAAGCGGGACTAGCACAGATACGCAGTATTTT | CASSDSSGTSTDTQYF
TRBJ2-5 | TRBD2 | . | TRBV30 | 17 | TGTGCCTGGAGCCCGTTTGTGAGCGGGGCCAACCGGGAGACCCAGTACTTC | CAWSPFVSGANRETQYF
TRBJ2-3 | . | once | TRBV19 | 13 | TGTGCCGGGTGGGGGGGCCGAACAGATACGCAGTATTTT | CAGWGGRTDTQYF
TRBJ2-4 | . | . | TRBV6-5 | 11 | TGTGCCAGCAGTTATCAGGGCATTCAGTACTTC | CASSYQGIQYF
TRBJ1-5 | . | few | TRBV5-1 | 14 | TGCGCCAGCAGCTTGGGGGACAAGGATCAGCCCCAGCATTTT | CASSLGDKDQPQHF
TRBJ1-5 | TRBD1 | . | TRBV23-1 | 19 | TGCGCCAGCAGTCAATCTCGGGGAGAAACAGGGGTCCACAATCAGCCCCAGCATTTT | CASSQSRGETGVHNQPQHF
TRBJ1-5 | TRBD1 | . | TRBV7-2 | 15 | TGTGCCAGCAGCTTACGTACAGGGGCCAATCAGCCCCAGCATTTT | CASSLRTGANQPQHF
TRBJ1-5 | . | few | TRBV5-5 | 13 | TGTGCCAGCAGCACGACTAACAATCAGCCCCAGCATTTT | CASSTTNNQPQHF
TRBJ1-2 | TRBD1 | . | TRBV5-6 | 17 | TGTGCCAGCAGCCACGGGGCCGGCACAGGGGTTCTCTATGGCTACACCTTC | CASSHGAGTGVLYGYTF
TRBJ2-1 | . | . | TRBV3-1/TRBV3-2 | 15 | TGTGCCAGCAGCCAAGTAGGTGGGGGTACGGGGGTCCAGTTCTTC | CASSQVGGGTGVQFF
TRBJ1-1 | . | . | TRBV5-1 | 14 | TGCGCCAGCAGCTTGGTCGGTAGGAACACTGAAGCTTTCTTT | CASSLVGRNTEAFF
TRBJ1-1 | TRBD1 | . | TRBV4-3 | 14 | TGCGCCAGCAGCCGGACAGGGGGATACACTGAAGCTTTCTTT | CASSRTGGYTEAFF
TRBJ1-2 | . | . | TRBV6-5 | 13 | TGTGCCAGCAGTCCAGGGGCTCTGTATGGCTACACCTTC | CASSPGALYGYTF
TRBJ1-2 | . | . | TRBV10-3 | 16 | TGTGCCATCAGTGAGAGGGGGTCACCCAACTACTATGGCTACACCTTC | CAISERGSPNYYGYTF
TRBJ2-2 | TRBD2 | . | TRBV24-1 | 20 | TGTGCCACCAGTGATCCCCCTGGGACTAGCGGGGGCCTCGACACCGGGGAGCTGTTTTTT | CATSDPPGTSGGLDTGELFF
TRBJ1-1 | . | . | TRBV5-4 | 15 | TGTGCCAGCAGCTTGGAGGCAGGCGCAAACACTGAAGCTTTCTTT | CASSLEAGANTEAFF
TRBJ2-7 | TRBD1 | few | TRBV5-6 | 14 | TGTGCCAGCAGTGGGACAGGGGGCAGGAACGAGCAGTACTTC | CASSGTGGRNEQYF
TRBJ2-6 | TRBD1 | . | TRBV3-1/TRBV3-2 | 16 | TGTGCCAGCAGCCAATTCGACAGGGTTGGGGCCAACGTCCTGACTTTC | CASSQFDRVGANVLTF
TRBJ1-2 | . | . | TRBV29-1 | 11 | TGCAGTATCCTAACTAACTATGGCTACACCTTC | CSILTNYGYTF
TRBJ2-7 | TRBD1 | once | TRBV5-6 | 14 | TGTGCCAGCAGCTTGGACAGGGGGCTGCGGGAGCAGTACTTC | CASSLDRGLREQYF
TRBJ1-1 | . | few | TRBV6-5 | 14 | TGTGCCAGCAGTTGGGTTGGGGGCGTCACTGAAGCTTTCTTT | CASSWVGGVTEAFF
TRBJ1-4 | . | . | TRBV4-1 | 16 | TGCGCCAGCAGCCAGGGGACAACGGTTAATAATGAAAAACTGTTTTTT | CASSQGTTVNNEKLFF
TRBJ2-7 | TRBD2 | . | TRBV7-2 | 14 | TGTGCCAGCATGAGACTAGCGGTCTCCTACGAGCAGTACTTC | CASMRLAVSYEQYF
TRBJ2-5 | TRBD1 | . | TRBV19 | 17 | TGTGCCAGTAGTCCCTCGTTTACAGGGGTCCCACAAGGGACCCAGTACTTC | CASSPSFTGVPQGTQYF
TRBJ2-7 | . | . | TRBV5-1 | 14 | TGCGCCAGCAGCTTGTTGTCAGGGCAGTACGAGCAGTACTTC | CASSLLSGQYEQYF
TRBJ1-2 | . | . | TRBV10-3 | 13 | TGTGCCATCAGTGCCGGAGGCAGGGGAGGCTACACCTTC | CAISAGGRGGYTF
TRBJ2-7 | TRBD1 | . | TRBV7-2 | 15 | TGTGCCAGCAGCCCCCGACCAGGGGGCACCTACGAGCAGTACTTC | CASSPRPGGTYEQYF
TRBJ2-1 | TRBD1 | . | TRBV18 | 15 | TGTGCCAGCTCACCACAGAGACAGGGAGTTGGTGAGCAGTTCTTC | CASSPQRQGVGEQFF
TRBJ2-3 | TRBD2 | . | TRBV11-2 | 14 | TGTGCCAGCAGCTCCAGCGGGGGGCCCGATACGCAGTATTTT | CASSSSGGPDTQYF
TRBJ2-7 | TRBD1 | once | TRBV7-2 | 17 | TGTGCCAGCAGCTTCACAACAGGGGTTCAAGTCCCCTCCGAGCAGTACTTC | CASSFTTGVQVPSEQYF
TRBJ2-3 | . | . | TRBV5-1 | 13 | TGCGCCAGCAGCTTAACCGGGGAAGATACGCAGTATTTT | CASSLTGEDTQYF
TRBJ2-1 | TRBD2 | . | TRBV27 | 20 | TGTGCCACGGTAGGGCCGACCCCTCGGACTAGCGGGGGGGCCTACAATGAGCAGTTCTTC | CATVGPTPRTSGGAYNEQFF
TRBJ1-5 | . | . | TRBV10-3 | 15 | TGTGCCATCAGTGAAGGGGTCCTGGGGAATCAGCCCCAGCATTTT | CAISEGVLGNQPQHF
TRBJ2-5 | . | . | TRBV5-1 | 16 | TGCGCCAGCAGCCAACAGGGATCCGAGGGATGGGAGACCCAGTACTTC | CASSQQGSEGWETQYF